These 30 T cell receptor beta chains share one sample of origin, sequenced in a study of T cell repertoires in cytomegalovirus infection. TCRdb re-analysed the reads in MiXCR, keeping a single row per CDR3 protein. In the table there are approximately 250,000 distinct CDR3 sequences, roughly 6.5% of which are singletons. The sample consisted of PBMCs. Receptors originate from a human donor in good health (CMV status not recorded). Some clones in this sample may be carry-over from other donors' samples.

This clonotype has at least ten counts. J is TRBJ1-1 and V is TRBV2; possible D gene TRBD1, 5 bases. Germline V gene sequence: CDR1 SNHLY, CDR2 FYNNEI. The CDR3 is made up of 15 amino acids. Trimming removed 5 bases from V and 8 bases from J, with 21 bases in between. In DNA, the CDR3 is TGTGCCAGCAGTCAGGCAGGGTGGGCTAAGTCGGAAGCTTTCTTT. Translation: CASSQAGWAKSEAFF.

This clonotype appeared many times. The rearrangement links TRBV6-1 to TRBJ2-1, with 9 bases lining up with TRBD2. The CDR3 has 14 residues. The ends lost 5 bases at V and 4 bases at J; junction bases unmatched: 3. The germline V gene encodes CDR1 MNHNS and CDR2 SASEGT. CDR3 in amino acids: CASSTLAGYNEQFF. The CDR3 DNA follows: TGTGCCAGCAGTACCCTAGCGGGGTACAATGAGCAGTTCTTC.

This clonotype was observed many times. The J gene is TRBJ1-5, the V gene TRBV7-2; no clear D gene. The CDR3 has 13 amino acids. The germline CDR1 and CDR2 sequences are SGHTA and FQGNSA. V was cut by 4 bases and J by 5 bases, with 9 bases left in between. Here the CDR3 reads CASSSIIDQPQHF. The CDR3, as DNA: TGTGCCAGCAGCTCGATCATAGATCAGCCCCAGCATTTT.

This clonotype was seen many times. The chain couples TRBV7-2 to TRBJ2-3; TRBD2 is a possible D gene (7 bases). Germline CDR1 reads SGHTA; CDR2 reads FQGNSA. The germline V and J ends were trimmed by 4 bases and 4 bases, with 18 bases remaining between them. The CDR3 is 16 amino acids. The CDR3 bases are TGTGCCAGCAGCTGGTCCCATGGGGGGGGGCCAGATACGCAGTATTTT. It encodes CASSWSHGGGPDTQYF.

This clonotype was recorded many times. This chain joins TRBV6-2 or TRBV6-3 and TRBJ1-1; TRBD1 is a possible D gene (5 bases). V lost 7 bases to trimming and J lost 5 bases, with 11 bases between them. The CDR3 contains 12 residues. Germline values: CDR1 MNHEY, CDR2 SVGEGT. The CDR3 DNA sequence: TGTGCCAGCATCCAGGGTCGAACTGAAGCTTTCTTT. This translates into CASIQGRTEAFF.

This clonotype has a handful of counts. The chain links TRBV20-1 to TRBJ2-7; 10 nucleotides line up with TRBD1. Unmatched junction bases numbered 6, after V lost 6 bases and J lost 4 bases. CDR3 length: 13 amino acids. CDR1 and CDR2 (germline): DFQATT, SNEGSKA (reference sequence). The CDR3 sequence: CSAAWDRGYEQYF. CDR3 nucleotides: TGCAGTGCCGCATGGGACAGGGGATACGAGCAGTACTTC.

This clonotype showed up just a few times. The chain employs TRBV20-1 and TRBJ2-2; tentatively, D is TRBD2 (8 bases). The germline gives CDR1 DFQATT, CDR2 SNEGSKA (reference sequence). The germline V and J ends were trimmed by 0 bases and 3 bases, with 17 bases remaining between them. The CDR3 consists of 17 residues. The CDR3 protein is CSARERGRGADTGELFF. CDR3 coding DNA: TGCAGTGCTAGAGAAAGGGGGCGGGGGGCTGACACCGGGGAGCTGTTTTTT.

This clonotype was seen ten or more times. CDR3 loop: CASSFDVNQPQHF. CDR3 nucleotide sequence: TGTGCCAGCAGTTTTGACGTTAATCAGCCCCAGCATTTT. The genes are TRBV12-3 or TRBV12-4 and TRBJ1-5; no clear D gene. The CDR3 is 13 amino acids. The V gene lost 3 bases and the J gene lost 4 bases, with 7 bases spanning the gap.

This clonotype was observed many times. The rearrangement uses TRBV11-2 and TRBJ2-2; a weak D match, TRBD1 (5 bases). Per the germline V gene, CDR1 is SGHAT and CDR2 is FQNNGV. The CDR3 is 17 amino acids. V dropped 0 bases and J dropped 0 bases, with 11 bases sitting between them. The CDR3 region has the DNA TGTGCCAGCAGCTTAGAGTTTCAGGGCTCGAACACCGGGGAGCTGTTTTTT. Residues: CASSLEFQGSNTGELFF.

This clonotype was seen ten or more times. The V gene is TRBV6-5, the J gene TRBJ1-1; D gene uncertain. With 2 bases removed from V and 0 bases from J, the gap between germline ends came to 13 bases. Germline values: CDR1 MNHEY, CDR2 SVGAGI. CDR3 length equals 16 residues. CDR3 amino acids: CASSYVRQAVNTEAFF. CDR3 coding DNA: TGTGCCAGCAGTTACGTCAGACAAGCGGTGAACACTGAAGCTTTCTTT.

The chain uses TRBV10-3 and TRBJ2-5; D not certain. The CDR3 length is 13 residues. The germline V gene has CDR1 ENHRY and CDR2 SYGVKD. Trimming removed 3 bases at V and 2 bases at J, with 7 bases between. The CDR3 loop reads CAISDVLQETQYF. CDR3 in DNA: TGTGCCATCAGTGATGTCTTGCAAGAGACCCAGTACTTC.

This clonotype was seen repeatedly, ten times or more. The chain carries TRBV6-6 and TRBJ2-3; D uncertain. Trimming left V 3 bases short and J 4 bases short, with 8 bases between. The CDR3 spans 13 residues. CDR1 and CDR2 from the germline V gene are MNHNY and SVGAGI (reference sequence). The CDR3 sequence: CASSYLEADTQYF. DNA of the CDR3: TGTGCCAGCAGTTATTTAGAAGCAGATACGCAGTATTTT.

This clonotype was detected ten times or more. The rearrangement uses TRBV6-2 or TRBV6-3 and TRBJ2-3; possible D gene TRBD1, 5 bases. The ends were cut back, 4 bases at V and 2 bases at J, with 10 bases in the middle. The CDR3 has 14 amino acids. Germline CDR1 and CDR2: MNHEY and SVGEGT. The CDR3 reads CASSSKGITDTQYF. The CDR3 nucleotides read TGTGCCAGCAGTTCCAAGGGGATCACAGATACGCAGTATTTT.

This clonotype was counted at least ten times. The rearrangement joins TRBV23-1 to TRBJ2-7, with 7 bases that match TRBD1. TRBV23-1 has ORF status, its function being uncertain. V shed 3 bases, J shed 5 bases, and the junction held 10 bases outside the gene matches. The CDR3 has 15 amino acids. CDR3 in DNA: TGCGCCAGCAGTCAGGCAACCGGGACAGTCCACGAGCAGTACTTC. It is translated as CASSQATGTVHEQYF.

This clonotype was picked up many times. The chain is built from TRBV28 and TRBJ2-3; no clear D. The length of the CDR3 is 12 residues. V lost 8 bases and J lost 0, with 6 bases in between. The V gene's germline CDR1 is MDHEN and CDR2 SYDVKM. CDR3 in DNA: TGTGCCAGCGGGGTTAGCACAGATACGCAGTATTTT. Its translation is CASGVSTDTQYF.

A word on this clonotype: A much larger clone differs by one base, so this may be a read error. The V gene is TRBV6-5, the J gene TRBJ2-6; 11 bases map to TRBD1. V lost 3 bases and J lost 0; bases outside the gene matches: 4. Looked up from germline, CDR1 is MNHEY and CDR2 is SVGAGI. The CDR3 is made up of 18 amino acids. CDR3 DNA sequence: TGTGCCAGCAGTTATGTCGGGACAGGGGGCTCTGGGGCCAACGTCCTGACTTTC. Protein sequence: CASSYVGTGGSGANVLTF.

The sample holds many counts of this clonotype. V is TRBV6-2 or TRBV6-3 and J is TRBJ1-1, with 10 bases lining up with TRBD1. V was pared by 5 bases and J by 5 bases, with 20 bases of the junction left unmatched. CDR1 is MNHEY and CDR2 is SVGEGT in the germline V gene. The CDR3 contains 19 residues. CDR3 residues: CASSPFLTGGNGARTEAFF. Written as DNA, the CDR3 is TGTGCCAGCAGTCCTTTCCTGACAGGGGGCAATGGTGCGAGGACTGAAGCTTTCTTT.

This clonotype was detected many times. V is TRBV19 and J is TRBJ2-1; D gene uncertain. The CDR3 covers 16 residues. V was pared by 3 bases and J by 2 bases, with 14 bases between. The germline V gene encodes CDR1 LNHDA and CDR2 SQIVND (reference sequence). Here the CDR3 reads CASSMSGSPAYNEQFF. CDR3 sequence (DNA): TGTGCCAGTAGTATGAGTGGGTCCCCCGCCTACAATGAGCAGTTCTTC.

In this sample, this clonotype turned up many times. This chain links TRBV28 with TRBJ1-2; 8 positions agree with TRBD1. There are 15 residues in the CDR3. With 4 bases clipped from V and 5 bases from J, the junction kept 9 bases outside the gene matches. Per germline, CDR1 MDHEN and CDR2 SYDVKM. The CDR3 sequence: CASSSQTTGVYGYTF. Here the CDR3 DNA reads TGTGCCAGCAGTTCACAAACGACAGGGGTGTATGGCTACACCTTC.

This clonotype was detected many times. The rearrangement links TRBV6-2 or TRBV6-3 to TRBJ1-2; TRBD1 is a possible D gene (5 bases). The CDR3 runs 18 residues. Germline V gene data show CDR1 as MNHEY and CDR2 as SVGEGT. V lost 7 bases to trimming and J lost 2 bases, with 26 bases between them. The CDR3 here is CASNSQERGNRQNYGYTF. CDR3 coding DNA: TGTGCCAGCAACTCCCAGGAAAGGGGCAACCGGCAGAACTATGGCTACACCTTC.

The chain joins TRBV6-2 or TRBV6-3 to TRBJ1-1; D unresolved. Trimming removed 7 bases from V and 0 bases from J, with 9 bases in between. Germline V gives CDR1 MNHEY, CDR2 SVGEGT. There are 13 residues in the CDR3. This CDR3 is CASIQRVNTEAFF. CDR3 sequence (DNA): TGTGCCAGCATACAGCGAGTGAACACTGAAGCTTTCTTT.

The chain uses TRBV20-1 and TRBJ1-1, with D possibly being TRBD1 (6 bases). The CDR3 covers 11 residues. Germline V gene lookup returns CDR1 DFQATT and CDR2 SNEGSKA (reference sequence). The V end was cut by 5 bases, the J end by 9 bases, with 13 bases between. CDR3 sequence (DNA): TGCAGTGCTGGGGGGACACTGCAAGCTTTCTTT. Translation: CSAGGTLQAFF.

The sample holds many counts of this clonotype. The genes are TRBV6-1 and TRBJ2-7, with D maybe TRBD1 (6 bases). V was pared by 7 bases and J by 2 bases, with 18 bases between. CDR1 is MNHNS, CDR2 SASEGT, per germline. The CDR3 has 15 amino acids. The CDR3 sequence is CASIDLRDNPYEQYF. CDR3 bases: TGTGCCAGCATTGACCTTCGGGACAACCCCTACGAGCAGTACTTC.

This clonotype was seen more than once but under ten times. The chain has TRBV11-2 and TRBJ2-2; TRBD2 might be the D (6 bases). The CDR3 totals 14 residues. Germline V gene data show CDR1 as SGHAT and CDR2 as FQNNGV. V lost 1 base and J lost 6, with 9 bases in between. CDR3 DNA sequence: TGTGCCAGCAGCTTAGCCGGGAGAGCCGGGGAGCTGTTTTTT. It is translated as CASSLAGRAGELFF.

This clonotype was found many times. This rearrangement joins TRBV5-1 to TRBJ2-2; no reliable D call. The CDR3 length is 13 residues. The ends were cut back, 1 base at V and 8 bases at J, with 9 bases in the middle. Per germline, CDR1 SGHRS and CDR2 YFSETQ. CDR3 residues: CASSLFVEGELFF. For the CDR3, the DNA is TGCGCCAGCAGCTTGTTCGTCGAGGGGGAGCTGTTTTTT.

This clonotype was detected ten times or more. This chain uses TRBV12-3 or TRBV12-4 with TRBJ2-3; D remains ambiguous. The CDR3 is 16 residues long. Trimming took 6 bases from V and 1 from J, leaving 17 bases between them. CDR3 region: CASSTVIGRGTDTQYF. In nucleotides, the CDR3 is TGTGCCAGCAGCACAGTTATCGGTAGGGGCACAGATACGCAGTATTTT.

The rearrangement links TRBV19 to TRBJ1-1; D possibly corresponds to TRBD1 (6 bases). This CDR3 spans 14 amino acids. The germline V gene has CDR1 LNHDA and CDR2 SQIVND (reference sequence). Trimming stripped 3 bases from V and 4 bases from J, with 12 bases between. The CDR3, as DNA: TGTGCCAGTAGTATTGGGGGGGCGCGCACTGAAGCTTTCTTT. Encoded protein: CASSIGGARTEAFF.

This clonotype was seen many times. The chain links TRBV11-2 to TRBJ1-5; maybe TRBD1 (5 bases). Trimming removed 2 bases at V and 5 bases at J, with 10 bases between. This CDR3 spans 14 amino acids. The germline gives CDR1 SGHAT, CDR2 FQNNGV. The CDR3 is CASSLTGGDQPQHF. The CDR3 nucleotides read TGTGCCAGCAGCTTAACTGGAGGGGATCAGCCCCAGCATTTT.

This clonotype appeared a few times. A read error may be the cause here, since a much bigger clone is one base away. It is likely a read error, because the conserved phenylalanine at the end of the CDR3 is missing. This chain uses TRBV7-2 with TRBJ1-1; 12 bases align to TRBD1. The V and J ends lost 3 bases and 6 bases, in that order; junction bases with no gene match: 2. The CDR3 contains 14 residues. CDR1 is SGHTA, CDR2 FQGNSA, per germline. The CDR3 bases are TGTGCCAGCAGCTTGGGGACAGGGGGCCCTGAAGCTTTCTCT. Translating it yields CASSLGTGGPEAFS.

Many counts were recorded for this clonotype. The chain recombines TRBV6-1 with TRBJ2-3; D is unclear. The germline V gene encodes CDR1 MNHNS and CDR2 SASEGT. This CDR3 is built from 15 residues. V lost 4 bases to trimming and J lost 6 bases, with 17 bases between them. The CDR3 DNA is TGTGCCAGCAGTGCAACAACCCGTGGACGCGATACGCAGTATTTT. It yields the protein CASSATTRGRDTQYF.